Below are 6 T cell receptor beta chains sequenced from a single sample in a study of T cell responses to AZD1222 COVID-19 vaccine. Profiled with immunoSEQ multiplex PCR; TCRdb holds only in-frame clones, not every one. In the table there are roughly 120,000 clones, over 75% of which are singletons. This specimen was peripheral blood, taken on day 0 of AZD1222 vaccination. These receptor sequences come from an adult in good health.

The chain recombines TRBV4-3 with TRBJ2-2, with D perhaps TRBD2 (7 bases). The CDR3 covers 17 residues. CDR1 is LGHNA, CDR2 YSLEER, per germline. With 0 bases removed from V and 6 bases from J, the gap between germline ends came to 17 bases. CDR3 sequence reads: CASSQDRGGALAGELFF. Written as DNA, the CDR3 is TGCGCCAGCAGCCAAGATAGAGGGGGGGCTCTGGCCGGGGAGCTGTTTTTT.

The chain's CDR3 is CASSSSKQETQYF. Here the CDR3 DNA reads TGTGCCAGCAGCTCTTCCAAGCAAGAGACCCAGTACTTC. This sequence joins TRBV5-4 and TRBJ2-5; no firm D call. V was shortened by 3 bases and J by 2 bases, with 8 bases between the two germline ends. This CDR3 has 13 amino acids. Germline V gene sequence: CDR1 SGHNT, CDR2 YYREEE (reference sequence).

This clone showed up just a few times. J is TRBJ1-4 and V is TRBV2; maybe TRBD1 (5 bases). CDR1 and CDR2 (germline): SNHLY, FYNNEI. The CDR3 runs to 14 residues. V lost 4 bases, J lost 8 bases, and 14 bases lay in between. As DNA, the CDR3 is TGTGCCAGCAGTGGCGCAGGGTCGGGGGAAAAACTGTTTTTT. This gives the protein CASSGAGSGEKLFF.

The chain uses TRBV15 and TRBJ1-1; D uncertain. Germline CDR1 and CDR2: LNHNV and YYDKDF (reference sequence). This CDR3 comprises 13 residues. V was trimmed by 0 bases and J by 1 base, leaving 3 bases between them. CDR3 sequence reads: CATSRDTNTEAFF. DNA for the CDR3: TGTGCCACCAGCAGAGATACGAACACTGAAGCTTTCTTT.

The gene calls are TRBV7-2 and TRBJ1-5; no definite D call. The CDR3 contains 14 residues. V was trimmed by 2 bases and J by 9 bases, leaving 14 bases between them. From germline, CDR1 is SGHTA and CDR2 FQGNSA. The CDR3 DNA is TGTGCCAGCAGCTTAACGGCGAGTGAGACGCCCCAGCATTTT. This translates into CASSLTASETPQHF.

The chain uses TRBV29-1 and TRBJ2-3, with 8 bases fitting TRBD1. Germline loops: CDR1 SQVTM, CDR2 ANQGSEA. After removal of 6 bases from V and 5 bases from J, the junction contained 7 bases not matched to a gene. CDR3 length equals 13 residues. CDR3 protein: CSVHQGAIDTQYF. The CDR3 DNA reads TGCAGCGTCCATCAGGGGGCGATAGATACGCAGTATTTT.